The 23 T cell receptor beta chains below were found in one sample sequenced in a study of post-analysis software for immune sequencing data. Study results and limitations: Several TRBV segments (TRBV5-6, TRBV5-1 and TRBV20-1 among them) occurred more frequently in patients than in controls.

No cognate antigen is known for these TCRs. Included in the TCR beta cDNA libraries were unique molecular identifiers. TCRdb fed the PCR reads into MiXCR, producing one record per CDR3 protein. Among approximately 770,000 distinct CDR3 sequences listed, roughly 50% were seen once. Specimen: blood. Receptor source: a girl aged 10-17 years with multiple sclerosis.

The CDR3 spells CASSLAGGSSSGELFF. The CDR3 DNA sequence: TGTGCCAGCAGCTTAGCGGGCGGCTCAAGCTCCGGGGAGCTGTTTTTT. The chain is built from TRBV7-2 and TRBJ2-2, with D hard to call. Trimming took 0 bases from V and 6 from J, leaving 14 bases between them. From germline, CDR1 is SGHTA and CDR2 FQGNSA. The CDR3 loop spans 16 amino acids.

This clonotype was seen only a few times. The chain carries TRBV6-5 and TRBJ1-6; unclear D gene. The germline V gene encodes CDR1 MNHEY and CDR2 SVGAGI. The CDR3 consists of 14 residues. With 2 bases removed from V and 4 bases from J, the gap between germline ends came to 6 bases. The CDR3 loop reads CASSYGKYNSPLHF. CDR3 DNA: TGTGCCAGCAGTTACGGGAAATATAATTCACCCCTCCACTTT.

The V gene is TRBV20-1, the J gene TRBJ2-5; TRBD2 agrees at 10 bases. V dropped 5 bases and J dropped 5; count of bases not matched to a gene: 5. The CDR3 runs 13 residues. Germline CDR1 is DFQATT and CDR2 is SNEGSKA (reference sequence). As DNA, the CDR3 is TGCAGTGCTGGAGCGGGAGGGCGGGAGACCCAGTACTTC. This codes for CSAGAGGRETQYF.

CDR3 in DNA: TGTGCCAGCAGTCCAGTCGCAGTCTATGGCTACACCTTC. Translation gives CASSPVAVYGYTF. The chain carries TRBV12-3 or TRBV12-4 and TRBJ1-2; D unresolved. Trimming removed 5 bases from V and 4 bases from J, with 11 bases in between. The CDR3 totals 13 residues.

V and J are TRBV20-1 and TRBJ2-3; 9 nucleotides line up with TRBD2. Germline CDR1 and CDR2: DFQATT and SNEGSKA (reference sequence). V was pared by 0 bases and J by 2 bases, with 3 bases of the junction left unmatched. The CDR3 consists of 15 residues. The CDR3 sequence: CSARELAGFTDTQYF. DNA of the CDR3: TGCAGTGCTAGAGAGCTAGCGGGGTTCACAGATACGCAGTATTTT.

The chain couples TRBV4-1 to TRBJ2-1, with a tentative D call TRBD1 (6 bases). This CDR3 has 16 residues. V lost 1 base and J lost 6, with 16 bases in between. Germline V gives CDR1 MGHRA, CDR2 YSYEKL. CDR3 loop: CASSQGPFGQPNEQFF. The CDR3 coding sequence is TGCGCCAGCAGCCAAGGCCCGTTTGGACAGCCCAATGAGCAGTTCTTC.

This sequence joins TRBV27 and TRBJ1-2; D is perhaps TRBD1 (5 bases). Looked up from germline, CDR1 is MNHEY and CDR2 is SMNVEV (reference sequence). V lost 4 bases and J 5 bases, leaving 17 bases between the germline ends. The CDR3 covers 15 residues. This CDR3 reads CASSSRGSMGYGYTF. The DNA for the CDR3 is TGTGCCAGCAGTTCCCGGGGCTCGATGGGATATGGCTACACCTTC.

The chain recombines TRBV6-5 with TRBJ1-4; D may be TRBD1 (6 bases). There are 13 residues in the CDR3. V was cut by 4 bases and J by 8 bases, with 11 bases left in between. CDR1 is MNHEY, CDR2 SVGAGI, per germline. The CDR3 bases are TGTGCCAGCAGTTCCTCGAGGGGGGAAAAACTGTTTTTT. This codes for CASSSSRGEKLFF.

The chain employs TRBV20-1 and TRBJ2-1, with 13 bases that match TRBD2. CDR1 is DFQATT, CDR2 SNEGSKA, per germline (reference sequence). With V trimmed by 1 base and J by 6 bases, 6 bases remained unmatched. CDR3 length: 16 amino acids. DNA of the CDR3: TGCAGTGCTAGAGGGACTAGCGGGAGTAGGACCAATGAGCAGTTCTTC. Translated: CSARGTSGSRTNEQFF.

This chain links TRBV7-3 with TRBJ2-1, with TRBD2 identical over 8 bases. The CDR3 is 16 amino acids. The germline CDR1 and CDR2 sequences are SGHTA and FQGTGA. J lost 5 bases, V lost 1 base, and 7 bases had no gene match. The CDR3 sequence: CASSLRGPSGHNEQFF. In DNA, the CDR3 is TGTGCCAGCAGCTTAAGGGGACCTAGCGGGCACAATGAGCAGTTCTTC.

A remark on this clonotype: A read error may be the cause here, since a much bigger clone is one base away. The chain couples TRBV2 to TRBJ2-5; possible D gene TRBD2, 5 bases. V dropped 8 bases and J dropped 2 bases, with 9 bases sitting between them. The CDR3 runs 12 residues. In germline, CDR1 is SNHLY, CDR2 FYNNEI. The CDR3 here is CASRGQQETQYF. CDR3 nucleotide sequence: TGTGCCAGCCGCGGGCAGCAAGAGACCCAGTACTTC. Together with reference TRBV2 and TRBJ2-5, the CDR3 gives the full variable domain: EPEVTQTPSHQVTQMGQEVILRCVPISNHLYFYWYRQILGQKVEFLVSFYNNEISEKSEIFDDQFSVERPDGSNFTLKIRSTKLEDSAMYFCASRGQQETQYFGPGTRLLVL.

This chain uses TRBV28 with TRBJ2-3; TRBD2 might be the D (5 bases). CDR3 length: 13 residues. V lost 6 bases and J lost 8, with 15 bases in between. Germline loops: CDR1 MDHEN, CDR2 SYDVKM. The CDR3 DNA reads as TGTGCCAGCAGCCCAGTGGGAGTTGCTACGCAGTATTTT. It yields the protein CASSPVGVATQYF.

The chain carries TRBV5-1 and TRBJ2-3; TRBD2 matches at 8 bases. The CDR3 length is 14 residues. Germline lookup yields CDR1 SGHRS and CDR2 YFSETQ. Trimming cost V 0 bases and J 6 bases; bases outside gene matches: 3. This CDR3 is CASSLAGLGDTQYF. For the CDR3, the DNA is TGCGCCAGCAGCTTGGCGGGACTAGGTGATACGCAGTATTTT.

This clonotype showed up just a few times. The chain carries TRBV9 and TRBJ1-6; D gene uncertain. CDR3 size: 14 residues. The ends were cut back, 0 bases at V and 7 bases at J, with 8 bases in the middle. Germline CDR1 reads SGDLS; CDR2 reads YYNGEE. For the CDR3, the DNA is TGTGCCAGCAGCGTAGGGACTGAAAATTCACCCCTCCACTTT. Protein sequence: CASSVGTENSPLHF. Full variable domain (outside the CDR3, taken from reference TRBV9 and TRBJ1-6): DSGVTQTPKHLITATGQRVTLRCSPRSGDLSVYWYQQSLDQGLQFLIQYYNGEERAKGNILERFSAQQFPDLHSELNLSSLELGDSALYFCASSVGTENSPLHFGNGTRLTVT.

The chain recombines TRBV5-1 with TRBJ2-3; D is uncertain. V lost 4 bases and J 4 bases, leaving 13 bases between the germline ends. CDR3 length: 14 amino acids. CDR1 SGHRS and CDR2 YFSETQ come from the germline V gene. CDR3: CASSQDSWADTQYF. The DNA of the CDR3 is TGCGCCAGCAGCCAGGATAGTTGGGCAGATACGCAGTATTTT.

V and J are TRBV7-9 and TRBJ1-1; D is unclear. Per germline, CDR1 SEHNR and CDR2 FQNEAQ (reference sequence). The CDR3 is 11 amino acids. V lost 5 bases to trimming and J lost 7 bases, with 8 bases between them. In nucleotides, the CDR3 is TGTGCCAGCAGCCCCTACTTTGAAGCTTTCTTT. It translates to CASSPYFEAFF.

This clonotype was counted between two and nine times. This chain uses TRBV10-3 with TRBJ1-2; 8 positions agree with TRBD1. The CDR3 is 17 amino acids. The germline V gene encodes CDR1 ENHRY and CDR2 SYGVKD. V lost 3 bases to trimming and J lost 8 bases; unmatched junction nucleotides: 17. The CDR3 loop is CAISDFRAQGASQGYTF. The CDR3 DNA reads TGTGCCATCAGTGATTTTCGGGCGCAGGGGGCTTCGCAGGGCTACACCTTC.

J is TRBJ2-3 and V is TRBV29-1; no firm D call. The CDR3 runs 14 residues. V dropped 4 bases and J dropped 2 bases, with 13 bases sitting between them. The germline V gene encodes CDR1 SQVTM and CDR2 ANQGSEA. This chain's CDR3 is CSVAMIGITDTQYF. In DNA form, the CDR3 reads TGCAGCGTTGCCATGATAGGAATCACAGATACGCAGTATTTT.

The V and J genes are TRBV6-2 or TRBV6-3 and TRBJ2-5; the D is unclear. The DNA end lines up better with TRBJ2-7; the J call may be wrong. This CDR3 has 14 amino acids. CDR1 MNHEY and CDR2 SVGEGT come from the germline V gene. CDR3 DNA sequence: TGTGCCAGCAGGGCAGCAAGAATCTCCTACGAGCAGTACTTC. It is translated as CASRAARISYEQYF.

The CDR3 region is CASSTGAHDEQYF. The DNA of the CDR3 is TGTGCCAGCAGTACCGGGGCCCACGACGAGCAGTACTTC. The chain is built from TRBV12-3 or TRBV12-4 and TRBJ2-7, with D possibly called TRBD1 or TRBD2 (5 bases each). The V gene lost 5 bases and the J gene lost 5 bases, with 13 bases spanning the gap. The CDR3 has 13 residues.

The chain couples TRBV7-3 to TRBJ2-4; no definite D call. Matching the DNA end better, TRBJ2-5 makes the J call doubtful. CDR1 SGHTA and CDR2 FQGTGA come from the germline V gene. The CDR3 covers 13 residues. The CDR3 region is CASSPTDQETQYF. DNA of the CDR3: TGTGCCAGCAGCCCCACTGATCAAGAGACCCAGTACTTC.

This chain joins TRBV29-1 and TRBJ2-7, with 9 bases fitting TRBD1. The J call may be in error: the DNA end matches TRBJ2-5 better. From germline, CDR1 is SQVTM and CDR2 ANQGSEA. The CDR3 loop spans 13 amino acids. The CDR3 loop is CSAVGQGGETQYF. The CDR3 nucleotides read TGCAGCGCAGTGGGACAGGGAGGAGAGACCCAGTACTTC.

The CDR3, as DNA: TGTGCCAGCAGCTTATCCCCCCCCGGTGTACAGGGGTTCCGTGAGCAGTTCTTC. Translating gives CASSLSPPGVQGFREQFF. The chain has TRBV7-9 and TRBJ2-1; 7 bases map to TRBD1. The CDR3 has 18 amino acids. V was pared by 2 bases and J by 9 bases, with 19 bases of the junction left unmatched. In germline, CDR1 is SEHNR, CDR2 FQNEAQ (reference sequence).